This TCR beta chain was profiled in a study of CD8+ T cells in alopecia areata. Treatment of the sample: oral pan-JAK inhibitor, 5-10 mg twice daily. RNA extraction was followed by reverse transcription into cDNA, which acted as the sequencing template. Profiled with immunoSEQ multiplex PCR; TCRdb holds only in-frame clones, not every one. Here the sample spans around 100,000 clones, 80% to 90% being singletons. This clonotype was obtained from a human donor with alopecia areata. The sequencing here drew on CD8+ T cells sorted from blood, taken at approximately week 31, from a patient treated with tofacitinib.

CDR3 protein: CASSPHFIGEQYF. In DNA, the CDR3 is TGTGCCAGCAGCCCCCACTTCATCGGTGAGCAGTACTTC. V and J are TRBV13 and TRBJ2-7, with D unclear. V was clipped by 5 bases and J by 7 bases, with 15 bases between them. The CDR3 length is 13 residues. Germline values: CDR1 PRHDT, CDR2 FYEKMQ (reference sequence).